Below, one T cell receptor beta chain is given with its context. Its antigen is still unknown. The input lacks base qualities; no much larger clone sits a single base away. These data are taken from a study of technical replicates of blood from a handful of donors (dated by TCRdb to about 2017). For CDR1 and CDR2, the germline V gene lists SGDLS and YYNGEE. Its CDR3 holds 14 amino acids, cysteine through phenylalanine. The read is trimmed to its CDR3 DNA, 42 bases read in frame from base 1. The germline ends are 15 bases apart after V is trimmed by 3 bases and J by 6 bases. The library was generated by the immunoSEQ multiplex PCR assay. TCRdb holds this immuneACCESS table with in-frame rearrangements only. Some clones are missing; in checked studies, unresolved V genes explain under half, and the rest has no known cause. The sample includes about 82,000 clones, with 96% observed a single time. Approximately 0.39% of the sample belongs to the ten largest clones.

This clonotype was obtained from a human donor in good health. Sequencing input: T cells isolated from PBMCs. This chain joins TRBV9 to TRBJ1-1; confidence is insufficient to name the D gene. Here is the DNA: TGTGCCAGCAGCGCCGTAGTGGGAGTGGCTGAAGCTTTCTTT. Its protein is CASSAVVGVAEAFF. Full variable domain (CDR3 extended with the reference TRBV9 and TRBJ1-1 proteins): DSGVTQTPKHLITATGQRVTLRCSPRSGDLSVYWYQQSLDQGLQFLIQYYNGEERAKGNILERFSAQQFPDLHSELNLSSLELGDSALYFCASSAVVGVAEAFFGQGTRLTVV.